This T cell receptor beta chain was profiled in a study of cytomegalovirus exposure and HLA in healthy donors. Use of 60 Vbeta and 13 Jbeta primers characterized the PCR. TCRdb's table, derived via immunoSEQ multiplex PCR, lists solely in-frame clones and lacks some. The sample yields about 170,000 clones, about four fifths seen once. This CDR3 spans 11 amino acids. Germline CDR1 and CDR2: ENHRY and SYGVKD. Between the trimmed V and J ends, which lost 10 bases and 6 bases, there was a span of 12 bases. The chain links TRBV10-3 to TRBJ1-2; D may be TRBD1 (6 bases). Specimen: PBMCs. This clonotype originated in a male donor in good health and CMV-seronegative. CDR3 amino acids: CATSNRDGYTF. CDR3 nucleotide sequence: TGTGCCACGTCGAACAGGGATGGCTACACCTTC.